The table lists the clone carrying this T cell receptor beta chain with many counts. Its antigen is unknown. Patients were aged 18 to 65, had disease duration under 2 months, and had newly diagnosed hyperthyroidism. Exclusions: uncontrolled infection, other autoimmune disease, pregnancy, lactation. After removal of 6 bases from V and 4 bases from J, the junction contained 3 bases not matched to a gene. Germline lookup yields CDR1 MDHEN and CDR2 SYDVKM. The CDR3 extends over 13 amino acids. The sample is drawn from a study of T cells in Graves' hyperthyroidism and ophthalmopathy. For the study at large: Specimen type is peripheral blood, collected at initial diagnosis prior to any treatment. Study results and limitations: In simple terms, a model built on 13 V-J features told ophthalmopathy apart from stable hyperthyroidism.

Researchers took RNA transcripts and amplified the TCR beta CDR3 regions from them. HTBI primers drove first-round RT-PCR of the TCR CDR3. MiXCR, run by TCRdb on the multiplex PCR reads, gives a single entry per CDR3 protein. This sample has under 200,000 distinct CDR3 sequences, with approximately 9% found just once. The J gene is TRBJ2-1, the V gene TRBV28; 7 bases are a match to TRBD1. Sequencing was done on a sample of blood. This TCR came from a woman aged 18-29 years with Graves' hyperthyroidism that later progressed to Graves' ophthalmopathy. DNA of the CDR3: TGTGCCAGCAGCTGGGACAGTTACAATGAGCAGTTCTTC. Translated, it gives CASSWDSYNEQFF.